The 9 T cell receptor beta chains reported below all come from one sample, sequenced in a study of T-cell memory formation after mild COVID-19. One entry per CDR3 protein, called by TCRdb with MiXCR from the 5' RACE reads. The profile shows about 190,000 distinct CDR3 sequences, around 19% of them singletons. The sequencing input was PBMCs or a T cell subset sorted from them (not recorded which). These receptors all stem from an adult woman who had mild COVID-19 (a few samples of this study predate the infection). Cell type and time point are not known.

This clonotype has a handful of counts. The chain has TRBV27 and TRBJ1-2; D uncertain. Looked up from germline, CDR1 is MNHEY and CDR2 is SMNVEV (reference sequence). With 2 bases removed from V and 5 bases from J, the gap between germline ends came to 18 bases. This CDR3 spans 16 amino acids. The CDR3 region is CASSLGRGRLGYGYTF. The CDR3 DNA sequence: TGTGCCAGCAGTTTAGGCCGGGGAAGGCTGGGGTATGGCTACACCTTC.

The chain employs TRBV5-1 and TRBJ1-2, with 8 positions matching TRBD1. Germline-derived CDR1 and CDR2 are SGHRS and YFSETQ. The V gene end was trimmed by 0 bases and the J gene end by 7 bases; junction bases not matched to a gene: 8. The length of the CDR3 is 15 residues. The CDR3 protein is CASSLERTGRGGYTF. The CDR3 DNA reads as TGCGCCAGCAGCTTGGAACGGACAGGGCGCGGTGGCTACACCTTC.

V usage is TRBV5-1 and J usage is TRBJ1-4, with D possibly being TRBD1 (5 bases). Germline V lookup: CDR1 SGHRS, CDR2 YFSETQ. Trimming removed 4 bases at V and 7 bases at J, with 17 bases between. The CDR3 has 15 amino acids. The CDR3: CASSLHGGGGEKLFF. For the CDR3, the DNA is TGCGCCAGCAGCCTTCATGGCGGGGGTGGTGAAAAACTGTTTTTT. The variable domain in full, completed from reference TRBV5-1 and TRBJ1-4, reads KAGVTQTPRYLIKTRGQQVTLSCSPISGHRSVSWYQQTPGQGLQFLFEYFSETQRNKGNFPGRFSGRQFSNSRSEMNVSTLELGDSALYLCASSLHGGGGEKLFFGSGTQLSVL.

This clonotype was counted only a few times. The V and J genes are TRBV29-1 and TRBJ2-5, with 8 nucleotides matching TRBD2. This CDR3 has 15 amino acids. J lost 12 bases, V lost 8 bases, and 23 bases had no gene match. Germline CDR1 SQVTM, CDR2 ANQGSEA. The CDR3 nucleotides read TGCAGCCCTCCCTGTGAGGGGCGGGGGGCCGAGGCCGAGTACTTC. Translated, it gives CSPPCEGRGAEAEYF.

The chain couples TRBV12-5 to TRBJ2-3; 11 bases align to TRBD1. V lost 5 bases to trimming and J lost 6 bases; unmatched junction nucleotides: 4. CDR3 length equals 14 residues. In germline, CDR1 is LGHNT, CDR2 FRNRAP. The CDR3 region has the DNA TGTGCTAGTGGTCCTCGGACAGGGGGCGATACGCAGTATTTT. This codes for CASGPRTGGDTQYF. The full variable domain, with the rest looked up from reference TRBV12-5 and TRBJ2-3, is DARVTQTPRHKVTEMGQEVTMRCQPILGHNTVFWYRQTMMQGLELLAYFRNRAPLDDSGMPKDRFSAEMPDATLATLKIQPSEPRDSAVYFCASGPRTGGDTQYFGPGTRLTVL.

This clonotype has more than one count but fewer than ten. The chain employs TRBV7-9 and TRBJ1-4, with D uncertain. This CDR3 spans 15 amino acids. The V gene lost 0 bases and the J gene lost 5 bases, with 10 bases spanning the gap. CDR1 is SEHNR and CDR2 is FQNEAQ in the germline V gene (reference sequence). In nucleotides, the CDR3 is TGTGCCAGCAGCTTAGCTCTGGCAGACAATGAAAAACTGTTTTTT. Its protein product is CASSLALADNEKLFF.

The CDR3 loop is CASSATNYGYTF. CDR3 DNA sequence: TGTGCCAGCAGTGCTACTAACTATGGCTACACCTTC. The chain recombines TRBV12-3 or TRBV12-4 with TRBJ1-2; the D is unclear. With 5 bases removed from V and 0 bases from J, the gap between germline ends came to 4 bases. The CDR3 runs 12 residues.

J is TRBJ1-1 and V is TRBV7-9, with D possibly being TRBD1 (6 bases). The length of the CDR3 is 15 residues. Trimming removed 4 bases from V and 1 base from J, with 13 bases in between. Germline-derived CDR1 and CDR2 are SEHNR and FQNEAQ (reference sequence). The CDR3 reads CASSSLGQRNTEAFF. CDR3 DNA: TGTGCCAGCAGCTCGCTCGGACAGAGGAACACTGAAGCTTTCTTT. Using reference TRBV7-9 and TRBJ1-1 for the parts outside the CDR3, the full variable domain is DTGVSQNPRHKITKRGQNVTFRCDPISEHNRLYWYRQTLGQGPEFLTYFQNEAQLEKSRLLSDRFSAERPKGSFSTLEIQRTEQGDSAMYLCASSSLGQRNTEAFFGQGTRLTVV.

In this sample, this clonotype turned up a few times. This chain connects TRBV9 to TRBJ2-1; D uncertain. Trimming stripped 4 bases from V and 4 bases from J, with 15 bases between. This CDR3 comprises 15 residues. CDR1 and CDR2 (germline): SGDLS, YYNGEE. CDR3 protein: CASSPSATHYNEQFF. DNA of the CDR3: TGTGCCAGCAGCCCCTCGGCGACACATTACAATGAGCAGTTCTTC.